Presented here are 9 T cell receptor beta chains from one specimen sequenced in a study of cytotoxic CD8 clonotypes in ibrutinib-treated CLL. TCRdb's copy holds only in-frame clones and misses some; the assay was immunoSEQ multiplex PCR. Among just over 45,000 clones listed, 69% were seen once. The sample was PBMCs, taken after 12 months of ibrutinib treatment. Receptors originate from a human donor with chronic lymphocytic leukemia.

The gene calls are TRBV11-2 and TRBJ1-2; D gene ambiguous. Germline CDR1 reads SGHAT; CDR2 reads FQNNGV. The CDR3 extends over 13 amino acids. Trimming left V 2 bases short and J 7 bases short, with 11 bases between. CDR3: CASSLRGGSGYTF. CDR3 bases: TGTGCCAGCAGCTTAAGAGGTGGTAGTGGCTACACCTTC.

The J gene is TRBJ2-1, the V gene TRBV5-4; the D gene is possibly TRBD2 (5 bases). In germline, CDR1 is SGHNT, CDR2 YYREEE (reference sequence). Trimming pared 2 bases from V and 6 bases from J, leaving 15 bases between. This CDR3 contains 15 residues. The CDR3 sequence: CASSFEGSVSNEQFF. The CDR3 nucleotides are TGTGCCAGCAGCTTTGAGGGCTCGGTTTCCAATGAGCAGTTCTTC.

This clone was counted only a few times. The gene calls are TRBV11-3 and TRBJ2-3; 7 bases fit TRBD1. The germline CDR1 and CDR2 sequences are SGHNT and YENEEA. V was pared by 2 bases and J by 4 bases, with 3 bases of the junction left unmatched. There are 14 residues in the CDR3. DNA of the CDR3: TGTGCCAGCAGCTTAAGCAGGGGGTCAGATACGCAGTATTTT. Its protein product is CASSLSRGSDTQYF.

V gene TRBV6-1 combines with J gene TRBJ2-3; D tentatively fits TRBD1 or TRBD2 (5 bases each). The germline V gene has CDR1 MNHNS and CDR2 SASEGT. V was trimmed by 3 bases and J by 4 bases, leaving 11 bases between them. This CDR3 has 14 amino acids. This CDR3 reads CASSEGGTADTQYF. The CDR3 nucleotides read TGTGCCAGCAGTGAGGGTGGGACCGCAGATACGCAGTATTTT.

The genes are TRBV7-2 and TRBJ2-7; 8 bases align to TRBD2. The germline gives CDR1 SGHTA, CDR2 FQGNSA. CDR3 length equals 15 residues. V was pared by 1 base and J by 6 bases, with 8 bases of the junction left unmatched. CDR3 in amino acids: CASSLVGSAGGEQYF. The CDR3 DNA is TGTGCCAGCAGCTTAGTGGGGAGTGCGGGGGGCGAGCAGTACTTC.

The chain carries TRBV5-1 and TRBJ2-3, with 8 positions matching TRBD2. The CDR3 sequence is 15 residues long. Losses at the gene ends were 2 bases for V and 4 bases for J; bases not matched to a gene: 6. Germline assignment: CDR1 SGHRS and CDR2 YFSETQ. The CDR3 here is CASSLQRGIADTQYF. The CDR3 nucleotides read TGCGCCAGCAGCTTACAGCGGGGGATCGCAGATACGCAGTATTTT.

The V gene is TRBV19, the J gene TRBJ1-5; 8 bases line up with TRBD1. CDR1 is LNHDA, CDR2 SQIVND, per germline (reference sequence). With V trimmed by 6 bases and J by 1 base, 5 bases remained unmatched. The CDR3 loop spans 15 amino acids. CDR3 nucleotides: TGTGCCAGTAGCTCGGACAGGGCAAGCAATCAGCCCCAGCATTTT. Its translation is CASSSDRASNQPQHF. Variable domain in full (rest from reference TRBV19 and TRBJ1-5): DGGITQSPKYLFRKEGQNVTLSCEQNLNHDAMYWYRQDPGQGLRLIYYSQIVNDFQKGDIAEGYSVSREKKESFPLTVTSAQKNPTAFYLCASSSDRASNQPQHFGDGTRLSIL.

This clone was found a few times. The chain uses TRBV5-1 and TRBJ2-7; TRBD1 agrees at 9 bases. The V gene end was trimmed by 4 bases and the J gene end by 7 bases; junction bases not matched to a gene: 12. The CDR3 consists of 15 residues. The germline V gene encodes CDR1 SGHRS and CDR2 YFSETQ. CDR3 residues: CASSTDGQGSREQYF. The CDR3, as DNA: TGCGCCAGCAGCACGGACGGACAGGGGTCGCGGGAGCAGTACTTC.

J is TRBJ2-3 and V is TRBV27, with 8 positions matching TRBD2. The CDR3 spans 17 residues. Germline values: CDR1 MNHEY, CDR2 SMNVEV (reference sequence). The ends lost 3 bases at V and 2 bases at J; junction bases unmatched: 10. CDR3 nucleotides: TGTGCCAGCAGTTTCTGGCGCGGCGGGGGGACCACAGATACGCAGTATTTT. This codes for CASSFWRGGGTTDTQYF.